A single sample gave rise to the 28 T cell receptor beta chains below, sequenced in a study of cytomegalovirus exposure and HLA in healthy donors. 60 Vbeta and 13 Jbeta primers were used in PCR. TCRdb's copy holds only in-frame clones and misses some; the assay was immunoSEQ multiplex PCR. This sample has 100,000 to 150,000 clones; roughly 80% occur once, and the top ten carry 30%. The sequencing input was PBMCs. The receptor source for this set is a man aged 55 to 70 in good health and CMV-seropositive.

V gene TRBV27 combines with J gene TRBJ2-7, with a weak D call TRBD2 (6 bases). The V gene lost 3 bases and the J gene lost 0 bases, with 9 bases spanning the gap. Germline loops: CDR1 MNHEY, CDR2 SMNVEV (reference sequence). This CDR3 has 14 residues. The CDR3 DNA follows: TGTGCCAGCAGTTTCGGGGGAAGCTCCTACGAGCAGTACTTC. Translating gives CASSFGGSSYEQYF.

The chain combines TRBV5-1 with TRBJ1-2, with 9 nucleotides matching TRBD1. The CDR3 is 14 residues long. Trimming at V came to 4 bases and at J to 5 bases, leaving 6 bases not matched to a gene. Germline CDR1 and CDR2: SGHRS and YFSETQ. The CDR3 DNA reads TGCGCCAGCAGCGGCGGACAGGGGATGTATGGCTACACCTTC. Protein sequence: CASSGGQGMYGYTF.

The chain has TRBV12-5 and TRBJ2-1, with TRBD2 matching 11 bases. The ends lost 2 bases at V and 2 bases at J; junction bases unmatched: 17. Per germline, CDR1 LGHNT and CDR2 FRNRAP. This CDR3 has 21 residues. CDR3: CASGLSGGGLAVRQTYNEQFF. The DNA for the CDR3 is TGTGCTAGTGGTTTGTCAGGAGGGGGACTAGCGGTAAGACAAACCTACAATGAGCAGTTCTTC.

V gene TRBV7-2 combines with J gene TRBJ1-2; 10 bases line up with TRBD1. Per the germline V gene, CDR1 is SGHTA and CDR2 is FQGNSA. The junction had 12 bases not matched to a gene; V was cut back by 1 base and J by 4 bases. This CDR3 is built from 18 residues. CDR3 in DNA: TGTGCCAGCAGCTTAGATGGGACAGGGGCAAGGAGGGGCTATGGCTACACCTTC. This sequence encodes CASSLDGTGARRGYGYTF.

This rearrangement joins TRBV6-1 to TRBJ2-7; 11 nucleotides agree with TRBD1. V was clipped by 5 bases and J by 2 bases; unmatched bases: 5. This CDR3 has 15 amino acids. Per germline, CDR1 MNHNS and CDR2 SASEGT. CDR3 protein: CASSPRTGGPYEQYF. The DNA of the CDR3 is TGTGCCAGCAGTCCCCGGACAGGGGGCCCCTACGAGCAGTACTTC.

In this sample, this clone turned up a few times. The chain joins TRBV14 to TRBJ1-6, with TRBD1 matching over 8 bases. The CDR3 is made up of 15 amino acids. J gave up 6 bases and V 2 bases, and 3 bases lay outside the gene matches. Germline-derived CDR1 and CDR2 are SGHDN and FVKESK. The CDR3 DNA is TGTGCCAGCAGCCAACAGGGGGCTCTTAATTCACCCCTCCACTTT. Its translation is CASSQQGALNSPLHF.

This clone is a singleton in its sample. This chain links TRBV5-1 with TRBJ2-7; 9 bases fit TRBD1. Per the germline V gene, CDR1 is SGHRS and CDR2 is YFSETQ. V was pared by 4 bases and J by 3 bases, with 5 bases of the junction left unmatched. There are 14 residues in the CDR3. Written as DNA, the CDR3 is TGCGCCAGCAGCAGGACAGGGGCCGACTACGAGCAGTACTTC. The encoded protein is CASSRTGADYEQYF.

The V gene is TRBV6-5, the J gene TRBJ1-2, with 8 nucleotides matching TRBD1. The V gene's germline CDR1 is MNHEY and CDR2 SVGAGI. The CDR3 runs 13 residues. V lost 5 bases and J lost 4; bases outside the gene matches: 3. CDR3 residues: CASSLGQVYGYTF. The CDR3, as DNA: TGTGCCAGCAGTCTGGGACAGGTCTATGGCTACACCTTC.

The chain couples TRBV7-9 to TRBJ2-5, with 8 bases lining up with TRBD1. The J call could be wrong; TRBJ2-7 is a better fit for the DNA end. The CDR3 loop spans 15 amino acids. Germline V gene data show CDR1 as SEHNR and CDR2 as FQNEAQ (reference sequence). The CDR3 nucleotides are TGTGCCAGCAGCGCCGGGACAGGAGCAACCTACGAGCAGTACTTC. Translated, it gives CASSAGTGATYEQYF.

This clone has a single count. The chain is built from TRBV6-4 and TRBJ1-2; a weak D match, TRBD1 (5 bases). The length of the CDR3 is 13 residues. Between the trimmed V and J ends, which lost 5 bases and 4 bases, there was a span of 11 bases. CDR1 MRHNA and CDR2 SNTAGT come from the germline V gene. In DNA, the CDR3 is TGTGCCAGCAGTCGACAGCTGCCCTATGGCTACACCTTC. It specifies CASSRQLPYGYTF.

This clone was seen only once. The CDR3 DNA follows: TGTGCCAGCAGCCATTCTCCGGGACAGGGGAACACTGAAGCTTTCTTT. Translated, it gives CASSHSPGQGNTEAFF. The chain employs TRBV7-3 and TRBJ1-1, with 9 positions matching TRBD1. CDR1 and CDR2 (germline): SGHTA, FQGTGA. V lost 5 bases to trimming and J lost 1 base; unmatched junction nucleotides: 8. The CDR3 has 16 residues.

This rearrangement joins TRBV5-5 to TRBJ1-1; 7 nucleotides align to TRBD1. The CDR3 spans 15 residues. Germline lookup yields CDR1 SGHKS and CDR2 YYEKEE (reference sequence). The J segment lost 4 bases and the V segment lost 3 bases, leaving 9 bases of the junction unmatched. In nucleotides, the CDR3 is TGTGCCAGCAGCTCACGGGGACAGAGGGGCACTGAAGCTTTCTTT. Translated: CASSSRGQRGTEAFF.

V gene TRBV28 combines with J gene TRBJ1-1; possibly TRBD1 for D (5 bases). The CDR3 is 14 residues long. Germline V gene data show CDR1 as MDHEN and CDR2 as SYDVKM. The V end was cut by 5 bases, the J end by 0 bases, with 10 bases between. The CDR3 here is CASSLGHVNTEAFF. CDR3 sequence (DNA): TGTGCCAGCAGTCTCGGACATGTGAACACTGAAGCTTTCTTT.

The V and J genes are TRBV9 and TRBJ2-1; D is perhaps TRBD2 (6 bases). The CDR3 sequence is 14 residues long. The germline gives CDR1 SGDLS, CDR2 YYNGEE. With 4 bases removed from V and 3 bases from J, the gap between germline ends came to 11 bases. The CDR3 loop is CASSLGSGYNEQFF. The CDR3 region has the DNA TGTGCCAGCAGCCTCGGGAGTGGCTACAATGAGCAGTTCTTC.

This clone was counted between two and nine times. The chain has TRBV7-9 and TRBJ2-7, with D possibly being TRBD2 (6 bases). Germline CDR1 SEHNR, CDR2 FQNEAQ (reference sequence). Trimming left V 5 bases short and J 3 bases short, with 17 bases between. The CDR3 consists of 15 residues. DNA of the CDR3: TGTGCCAGCAGCACCGGGACGGACTACCTCTACGAGCAGTACTTC. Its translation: CASSTGTDYLYEQYF.

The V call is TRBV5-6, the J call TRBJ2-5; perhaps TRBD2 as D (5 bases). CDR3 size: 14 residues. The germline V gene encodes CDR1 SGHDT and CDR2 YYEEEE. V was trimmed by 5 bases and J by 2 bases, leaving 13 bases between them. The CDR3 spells CASRLLDFQETQYF. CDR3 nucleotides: TGTGCCAGCAGGTTGTTGGACTTTCAAGAGACCCAGTACTTC.

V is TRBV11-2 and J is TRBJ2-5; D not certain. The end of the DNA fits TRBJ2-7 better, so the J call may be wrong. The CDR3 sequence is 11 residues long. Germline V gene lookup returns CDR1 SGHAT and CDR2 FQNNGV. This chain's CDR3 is CASSTPYEQYF. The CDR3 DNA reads TGTGCCAGTTCCACCCCCTACGAGCAGTACTTC.

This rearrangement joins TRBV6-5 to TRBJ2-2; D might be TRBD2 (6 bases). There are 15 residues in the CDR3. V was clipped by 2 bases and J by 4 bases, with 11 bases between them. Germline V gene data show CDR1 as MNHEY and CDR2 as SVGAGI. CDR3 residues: CASSYGEETTGELFF. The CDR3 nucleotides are TGTGCCAGCAGTTACGGGGAGGAGACCACCGGGGAGCTGTTTTTT.

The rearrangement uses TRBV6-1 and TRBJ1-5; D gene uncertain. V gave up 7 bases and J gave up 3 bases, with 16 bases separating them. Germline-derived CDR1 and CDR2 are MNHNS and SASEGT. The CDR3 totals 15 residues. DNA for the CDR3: TGTGCCAGCAAATCACCCGGTGTATACAATCAGCCCCAGCATTTT. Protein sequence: CASKSPGVYNQPQHF.

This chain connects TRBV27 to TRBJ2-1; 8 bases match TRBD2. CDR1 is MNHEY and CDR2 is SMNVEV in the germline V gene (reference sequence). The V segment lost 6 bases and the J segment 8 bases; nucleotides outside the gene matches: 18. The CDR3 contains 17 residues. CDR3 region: CASSSHSGAGGLDEQFF. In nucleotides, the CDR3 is TGTGCCAGCAGCTCACACTCTGGGGCGGGGGGCCTCGATGAGCAGTTCTTC.

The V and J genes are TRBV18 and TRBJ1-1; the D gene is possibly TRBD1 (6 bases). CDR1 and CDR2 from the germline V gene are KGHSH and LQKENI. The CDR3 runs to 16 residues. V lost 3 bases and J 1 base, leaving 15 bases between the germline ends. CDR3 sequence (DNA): TGTGCCAGCTCACCCCCTCGGGGGGCATCGAACACTGAAGCTTTCTTT. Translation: CASSPPRGASNTEAFF.

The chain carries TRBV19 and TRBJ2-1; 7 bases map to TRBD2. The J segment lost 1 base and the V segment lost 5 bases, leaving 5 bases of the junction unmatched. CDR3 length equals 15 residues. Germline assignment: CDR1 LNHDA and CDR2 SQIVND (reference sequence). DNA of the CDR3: TGTGCCAGTAGTCCGGCTAGCGGTTCCTACAATGAGCAGTTCTTC. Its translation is CASSPASGSYNEQFF.

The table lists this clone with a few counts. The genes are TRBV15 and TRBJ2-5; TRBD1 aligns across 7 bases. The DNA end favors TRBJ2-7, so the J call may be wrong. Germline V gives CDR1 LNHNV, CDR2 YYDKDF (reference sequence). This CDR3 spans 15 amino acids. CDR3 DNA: TGTGCCACCAGCAGAGGGCAGGGGGTGGCCTACGAGCAGTACTTC. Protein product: CATSRGQGVAYEQYF.

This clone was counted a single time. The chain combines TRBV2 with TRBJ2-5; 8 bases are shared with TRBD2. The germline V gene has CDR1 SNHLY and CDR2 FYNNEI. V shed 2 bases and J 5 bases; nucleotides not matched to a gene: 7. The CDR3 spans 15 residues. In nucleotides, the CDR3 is TGTGCCAGCAGTGAATTCGGGAGGGCCTATGAGACCCAGTACTTC. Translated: CASSEFGRAYETQYF.

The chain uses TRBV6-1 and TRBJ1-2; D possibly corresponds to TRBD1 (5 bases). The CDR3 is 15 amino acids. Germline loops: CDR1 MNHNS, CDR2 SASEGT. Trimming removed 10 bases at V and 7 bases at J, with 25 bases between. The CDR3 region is CATRQEGARGSGYTF. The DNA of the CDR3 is TGTGCCACACGACAAGAAGGGGCCCGGGGGAGTGGCTACACCTTC.

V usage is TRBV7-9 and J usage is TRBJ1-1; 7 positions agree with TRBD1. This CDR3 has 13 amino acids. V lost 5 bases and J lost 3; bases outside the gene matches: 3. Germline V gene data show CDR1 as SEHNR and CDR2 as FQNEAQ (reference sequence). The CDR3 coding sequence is TGTGCCAGCAGCCTAGGGGGCCACACTGAAGCTTTCTTT. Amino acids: CASSLGGHTEAFF.

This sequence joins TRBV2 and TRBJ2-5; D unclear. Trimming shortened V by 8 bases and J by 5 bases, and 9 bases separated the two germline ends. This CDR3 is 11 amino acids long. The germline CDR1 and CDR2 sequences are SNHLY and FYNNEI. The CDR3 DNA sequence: TGTGCCAGCCCCTCTACGGAGACCCAGTACTTC. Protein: CASPSTETQYF.

CDR3 DNA sequence: TGTGCCAGCAGGGCCCCCTGGGGAGGCGATGAGCAGTTCTTC. Translating gives CASRAPWGGDEQFF. The chain links TRBV2 to TRBJ2-1; a possible D gene is TRBD2 (6 bases). This CDR3 contains 14 residues. V gave up 6 bases and J gave up 8 bases, with 17 bases separating them. The germline CDR1 and CDR2 sequences are SNHLY and FYNNEI.